These T cell receptor beta chains were read from a single sample in a study of shared clonotypes between healthy human individuals. The assay was immunoSEQ multiplex PCR, and TCRdb's table has in-frame clones only and misses some. Altogether about half a million clones are present, roughly three quarters being singletons, with the ten largest covering about 12%. Sequenced material: PBMCs. The receptors originated from a middle-aged woman in good health. Some clones in this sample may be carry-over from other donors' samples. Both conserved end residues are part of each CDR3. Fields, in order: D gene, clone size, J gene, V gene, CDR3 DNA, CDR3 protein. D genes are given only for firm matches. Rows may omit the clone size; those that give it use once, few, many or a size class.

>-|-|TRBJ2-7|TRBV27
TGTGCCAGCAGTCAGTACCCACTCGGGTACTACGAGCAGTACTTC
CASSQYPLGYYEQYF
>TRBD1|-|TRBJ1-4|TRBV18
TGTGCCAGCTCACCACCCTACAGGGGATCTGTTGGAAATAATGAAAAACTGTTTTTT
CASSPPYRGSVGNNEKLFF
>-|-|TRBJ1-1|TRBV2
TGTGCCAGCCTCAGATTGAACACTGAAGCTTTCTTT
CASLRLNTEAFF
>-|-|TRBJ2-5|TRBV5-1
TGCGCCAGCAGCCCGGCGGGGTGGCAAGAGACCCAGTACTTC
CASSPAGWQETQYF
>-|many|TRBJ2-3|TRBV5-8
TGTGCCAGCAGCGTACAGGGAGTCGGAGATACGCAGTATTTT
CASSVQGVGDTQYF
>-|-|TRBJ2-4|TRBV27
TGTGCCAGCAGTGCCCGGGGCGGGACGATAGCCAAAAACATTCAGTACTTC
CASSARGGTIAKNIQYF
>TRBD1|-|TRBJ2-5|TRBV5-1
TGCGCCAGCAGCCCCGACAGGGGGCTAGGGGAGACCCAGTACTTC
CASSPDRGLGETQYF
>TRBD2|many|TRBJ2-2|TRBV30
TGTGCCTGGAGCTCCCGAAGCGGGAGAGTAGGGACCGGGGAGCTGTTTTTT
CAWSSRSGRVGTGELFF
>-|-|TRBJ1-2|TRBV15
TGTGCCACCAGCAGAGACAGGGTCTATGGCTACACCTTC
CATSRDRVYGYTF
>TRBD2|-|TRBJ2-7|TRBV28
TGTGCCAGCAGTTTTGTTCCCCGGACTAGCGGGAGTAGCTACGAGCAGTACTTC
CASSFVPRTSGSSYEQYF
>TRBD2|-|TRBJ2-1|TRBV4-2
TGTGCCAGCAGCCAAGATCCCACTAGCGGGAGTTTCAATGAGCAGTTCTTC
CASSQDPTSGSFNEQFF
>-|few|TRBJ2-7|TRBV28
TGTGCCAGCAGTTTGGTACGACTTCTCTCCTACGAGCAGTACTTC
CASSLVRLLSYEQYF
>-|-|TRBJ2-1|TRBV28
TGTGCCAGCAGTTTTACGGGGTACAATGAGCAGTTCTTC
CASSFTGYNEQFF
>TRBD2|-|TRBJ2-7|TRBV19
TGTGCCAGTAGTCCAGTAGCGGGGAGCTCCTACGAGCAGTACTTC
CASSPVAGSSYEQYF
>-|once|TRBJ1-1|TRBV4-1
TGCGCCAGCAGCCAAGAATTGGGGACTGAAGCTTTCTTT
CASSQELGTEAFF
>TRBD1|-|TRBJ2-5|TRBV5-4
TGTGCCAGCAGCCCTGCGACAGGGGGTGGGGAGACCCAGTACTTC
CASSPATGGGETQYF
>-|once|TRBJ1-1|TRBV7-2
TGTGCCAGCAGCTTACAGGGAATGAACACTGAAGCTTTCTTT
CASSLQGMNTEAFF
>-|-|TRBJ2-3|TRBV11-3
TGTGCCAGCAGCTTAGGCGTCAGCGAAGTGACAGATACGCAGTATTTT
CASSLGVSEVTDTQYF
>-|-|TRBJ2-7|TRBV30
TGTGCCTTAACCTTGGACCAGATGGTGGCCTACGAGCAGTACTTC
CALTLDQMVAYEQYF
>-|-|TRBJ1-5|TRBV6-5
TGTGCCAGCAGGGCAGGCAGTCAGCCCCAGCATTTT
CASRAGSQPQHF
>-|-|TRBJ2-1|TRBV5-1
TGCGCCAGCAGCACCGGGACGAGCTCCTACAATGAGCAGTTCTTC
CASSTGTSSYNEQFF
>TRBD2|-|TRBJ2-7|TRBV29-1
TGCAGCGTTGAAGATCCCCTCTATAGCGGGAAGTACGAGCAGTACTTC
CSVEDPLYSGKYEQYF
>TRBD1|-|TRBJ1-1|TRBV28
TGTGCCAGCAGGGGGACAGGACCGAACACTGAAGCTTTCTTT
CASRGTGPNTEAFF
>-|-|TRBJ1-3|TRBV27
TGTGCCAGCAGTTTATCTCCGCCGGAATCTGGAAACACCATATATTTT
CASSLSPPESGNTIYF
>-|many|TRBJ2-5|TRBV7-3
TGTGCCAGCAGCTTAAGTTTTTCGGCCCCCCAGTACTTC
CASSLSFSAPQYF
>-|-|TRBJ1-1|TRBV30
TGTGCCTGGAGTACTCGGGGGGCTTTCGGCGCTTTCTTT
CAWSTRGAFGAFF
>-|-|TRBJ1-2|TRBV5-6
TGTGCCAGCAGCACCGAGACAAGGGAGGATGGCTACACCTTC
CASSTETREDGYTF
>-|-|TRBJ2-7|TRBV7-9
TGTGCCAGCAGCTTAGACTCAGCCTACGAGCAGTACTTC
CASSLDSAYEQYF
>TRBD2|-|TRBJ2-1|TRBV5-6
TGTGCCAGCAGCTTGGGAACCGGGACTAGAATTGAGCAGTTCTTC
CASSLGTGTRIEQFF
>-|once|TRBJ1-2|TRBV5-1
TGCGCCAGCAGCTTGGCAGGGACCTATGGCTACACCTTC
CASSLAGTYGYTF
>TRBD2|-|TRBJ2-7|TRBV7-3
TGTGCCAGCAGCCAGGCTAGCGGGAGTGCCTACGAGCAGTACTTC
CASSQASGSAYEQYF
>-|few|TRBJ1-1|TRBV14
TGTGCCAGCAGCGCCAGGGGCGGGAACACTGAAGCTTTCTTT
CASSARGGNTEAFF